This entry lists 24 T cell receptor beta chains sequenced from one sample in a study of radiation and T cells in renal cell carcinoma. Sequenced by immunoSEQ multiplex PCR; TCRdb stores in-frame clones only, minus some. Of 120,000 or so clones in the sample, about four fifths were seen once. Time point specified: blood 2 weeks post-SBRT. As for treatment: 15 Gy SBRT to primary tumor, nephrectomy 4 weeks later. The material sequenced was blood, taken from a patient whose treatment included radiotherapy and nephrectomy. The receptor set was obtained from a man aged 50 to 59 with renal cell carcinoma.

The V gene is TRBV28, the J gene TRBJ1-4; tentatively, D is TRBD1 (5 bases). Looked up from germline, CDR1 is MDHEN and CDR2 is SYDVKM. Deletions cut 8 bases from V and 4 bases from J, with 14 bases between. This CDR3 spans 14 amino acids. The CDR3 DNA sequence: TGTGCCAGCCTAGGCCCGGGGGGTAATGAAAAACTGTTTTTT. Protein sequence: CASLGPGGNEKLFF.

V usage is TRBV2 and J usage is TRBJ1-5; 10 nucleotides agree with TRBD1. CDR1 and CDR2 from the germline V gene are SNHLY and FYNNEI. The length of the CDR3 is 15 residues. J gave up 3 bases and V 4 bases, and 3 bases lay outside the gene matches. The CDR3, as DNA: TGTGCCAGCAGTGGGGACAGGGGCTACAATCAGCCCCAGCATTTT. It specifies CASSGDRGYNQPQHF.

The chain uses TRBV5-1 and TRBJ2-7; either TRBD1 or TRBD2 may fit D (5 bases each). Germline V gene lookup returns CDR1 SGHRS and CDR2 YFSETQ. Trimming left V 3 bases short and J 2 bases short, with 15 bases between. CDR3 length equals 15 residues. The CDR3, as DNA: TGCGCCAGCAGCTCCCGGGGCGTAGGACCCTACGAGCAGTACTTC. Translating gives CASSSRGVGPYEQYF.

In this sample, this clone turned up once. The chain joins TRBV18 to TRBJ2-5, with 7 positions matching TRBD1. This CDR3 spans 13 amino acids. Trimming took 6 bases from V and 5 from J; bases not matched to a gene: 6. Germline CDR1 is KGHSH and CDR2 is LQKENI. The chain's CDR3 is CASSQGEGETQYF. In DNA form, the CDR3 reads TGTGCCAGCTCGCAGGGGGAAGGCGAGACCCAGTACTTC.

The rearrangement links TRBV23-1 to TRBJ1-5, with 12 bases fitting TRBD1. TRBV23-1 is assigned to the ORF class and has an uncertain function. This CDR3 spans 18 amino acids. The J segment lost 0 bases and the V segment lost 8 bases, leaving 11 bases of the junction unmatched. CDR3 amino acids: CASENRDRGPISNQPQHF. The DNA for the CDR3 is TGCGCCAGCGAGAACCGGGACAGGGGGCCGATTAGCAATCAGCCCCAGCATTTT.

The rearrangement links TRBV27 to TRBJ2-3, with 8 bases fitting TRBD2. CDR3 size: 13 residues. After removal of 10 bases from V and 0 bases from J, the junction contained 3 bases not matched to a gene. Per the germline V gene, CDR1 is MNHEY and CDR2 is SMNVEV (reference sequence). The chain's CDR3 is CATRLASTDTQYF. The CDR3 region has the DNA TGTGCCACCCGACTAGCGAGCACAGATACGCAGTATTTT.

The CDR3 sequence is CASSEGYQTVNTEAFF. The CDR3 region has the DNA TGTGCCAGCAGTGAGGGGTATCAAACAGTGAACACTGAAGCTTTCTTT. This rearrangement joins TRBV2 to TRBJ1-1; no reliable D call. This CDR3 contains 16 residues. V lost 3 bases to trimming and J lost 0 bases, with 14 bases between them. CDR1 and CDR2 from the germline V gene are SNHLY and FYNNEI.

This chain uses TRBV28 with TRBJ2-2; possible D gene TRBD1, 6 bases. This CDR3 spans 14 amino acids. Trimming removed 7 bases at V and 3 bases at J, with 12 bases between. Germline V gives CDR1 MDHEN, CDR2 SYDVKM. The CDR3, as DNA: TGTGCCAGCAATTCCGGGACATACACCGGGGAGCTGTTTTTT. Encoded protein: CASNSGTYTGELFF.

The chain recombines TRBV9 with TRBJ2-7, with 9 bases aligning to TRBD1. The CDR3 is made up of 13 amino acids. The trim removed 3 bases at V and 4 bases at J, leaving 2 bases unmatched. Looked up from germline, CDR1 is SGDLS and CDR2 is YYNGEE. CDR3 DNA: TGTGCCAGCAGCGAAGGACAGGGGTACGAGCAGTACTTC. Amino acid sequence: CASSEGQGYEQYF.

Sample share makes this clone large. The V gene is TRBV10-3, the J gene TRBJ2-1; no reliable D call. CDR3 length: 15 amino acids. With 3 bases removed from V and 6 bases from J, the gap between germline ends came to 15 bases. Germline loops: CDR1 ENHRY, CDR2 SYGVKD. The CDR3 sequence: CAISDGVGLGNEQFF. The CDR3, as DNA: TGTGCCATCAGTGATGGTGTGGGCCTGGGCAATGAGCAGTTCTTC.

The V call is TRBV6-6, the J call TRBJ1-5; 9 nucleotides align to TRBD1. The germline gives CDR1 MNHNY, CDR2 SVGAGI (reference sequence). The V gene end was trimmed by 6 bases and the J gene end by 2 bases; junction bases not matched to a gene: 5. There are 15 residues in the CDR3. For the CDR3, the DNA is TGTGCCAGCAGACCACAGGGGGCTGGCAATCAGCCCCAGCATTTT. As protein: CASRPQGAGNQPQHF.

This sequence joins TRBV6-1 and TRBJ1-3; D ambiguous. Germline assignment: CDR1 MNHNS and CDR2 SASEGT. V was pared by 5 bases and J by 1 base, with 9 bases between. The CDR3 totals 14 residues. Here the CDR3 DNA reads TGTGCCAGCAGTATTGGGTGGTCTGGAAACACCATATATTTT. Translated: CASSIGWSGNTIYF.

This clone was found a few times. The V gene is TRBV4-3, the J gene TRBJ1-6; D call uncertain. V lost 0 bases to trimming and J lost 7 bases, with 10 bases between them. This CDR3 has 15 amino acids. Germline-derived CDR1 and CDR2 are LGHNA and YSLEER. Here the CDR3 reads CASSQDRAKNSPLHF. The CDR3 bases are TGCGCCAGCAGCCAAGATCGGGCGAAGAATTCACCCCTCCACTTT.

CDR3 sequence (DNA): TGTGCCAGCAGTGATCCGGGCAGGGGTGACTATGGCTACACCTTC. Residues: CASSDPGRGDYGYTF. This rearrangement joins TRBV28 to TRBJ1-2; D possibly corresponds to TRBD1 (6 bases). Germline lookup yields CDR1 MDHEN and CDR2 SYDVKM. V dropped 5 bases and J dropped 3 bases, with 16 bases sitting between them. The CDR3 consists of 15 residues.

The chain joins TRBV6-1 to TRBJ2-4, with a possible D match to TRBD1 (5 bases). The CDR3 runs 17 residues. CDR1 and CDR2 (germline): MNHNS, SASEGT. V lost 2 bases to trimming and J lost 0 bases, with 14 bases between them. The CDR3 nucleotides read TGTGCCAGCAGTGAAACCCTGACAGTCCAAGCCAAAAACATTCAGTACTTC. This encodes CASSETLTVQAKNIQYF.

The chain recombines TRBV7-2 with TRBJ2-1; 9 nucleotides align to TRBD1. Trimming took 4 bases from V and 3 from J; bases not matched to a gene: 4. The CDR3 runs to 15 residues. CDR1 and CDR2 from the germline V gene are SGHTA and FQGNSA. CDR3 in amino acids: CASSSDRGSYNEQFF. CDR3 coding DNA: TGTGCCAGCAGCTCGGACAGGGGCAGCTACAATGAGCAGTTCTTC.

The rearrangement uses TRBV7-6 and TRBJ1-1; 8 bases align to TRBD1. J lost 6 bases, V lost 4 bases, and 4 bases had no gene match. Germline CDR1 reads SGHVS; CDR2 reads FNYEAQ. The CDR3 runs 13 residues. The CDR3 is CASSSTGVAEAFF. In nucleotides, the CDR3 is TGTGCCAGCAGCTCGACAGGGGTGGCTGAAGCTTTCTTT.

The chain couples TRBV19 to TRBJ1-5; D gene unclear. V dropped 7 bases and J dropped 5 bases, with 15 bases sitting between them. The V gene's germline CDR1 is LNHDA and CDR2 SQIVND (reference sequence). The CDR3 totals 14 residues. The CDR3 protein is CASIDAPGYQPQHF. CDR3 in DNA: TGTGCCAGTATCGATGCCCCAGGTTATCAGCCCCAGCATTTT.

The CDR3 DNA reads TGTGCCAGCACGGGCGGGACAGGAGGCAATGAGCAGTTCTTC. It yields the protein CASTGGTGGNEQFF. The chain links TRBV6-5 to TRBJ2-1, with 8 bases matching TRBD1. The CDR3 loop spans 14 amino acids. CDR1 MNHEY and CDR2 SVGAGI come from the germline V gene. The V segment lost 7 bases and the J segment 6 bases; nucleotides outside the gene matches: 8.

V is TRBV6-6 and J is TRBJ2-5; a weak D match, TRBD2 (5 bases). The CDR3 consists of 13 residues. Germline CDR1 and CDR2: MNHNY and SVGAGI (reference sequence). Deletions cut 5 bases from V and 5 bases from J, with 12 bases between. The CDR3 nucleotides read TGTGCCAGCAGTCCTCCCCCGGGGGAGACCCAGTACTTC. It codes for CASSPPPGETQYF.

The chain has TRBV2 and TRBJ2-7; 9 nucleotides match TRBD1. V shed 2 bases, J shed 4 bases, and the junction held 6 bases outside the gene matches. Looked up from germline, CDR1 is SNHLY and CDR2 is FYNNEI. The CDR3 consists of 15 residues. CDR3 region: CASSELGQGFYEQYF. The CDR3 DNA sequence: TGTGCCAGCAGTGAATTAGGACAGGGGTTTTACGAGCAGTACTTC.

The chain uses TRBV6-6 and TRBJ2-5; no definite D call. The CDR3 has 16 amino acids. V shed 2 bases and J shed 2 bases, with 15 bases lying between them. The germline V gene encodes CDR1 MNHNY and CDR2 SVGAGI (reference sequence). Here the CDR3 DNA reads TGTGCCAGCAGTTACCGCCCCCGTGGCAGACAAGAGACCCAGTACTTC. Amino acids: CASSYRPRGRQETQYF.

The rearrangement joins TRBV25-1 to TRBJ1-4, with D uncertain. This CDR3 comprises 11 residues. Germline V gene lookup returns CDR1 MGHDK and CDR2 SYGVNS. Trimming pared 8 bases from V and 0 bases from J, leaving 1 base between. CDR3 amino acids: CASATNEKLFF. DNA of the CDR3: TGTGCCAGCGCAACTAATGAAAAACTGTTTTTT.

The CDR3 DNA is TGTGCCAGCTCCCCAAGGCAGGGGGACACAGATACGCAGTATTTT. Protein: CASSPRQGDTDTQYF. V usage is TRBV6-1 and J usage is TRBJ2-3; TRBD1 matches 7 bases. With V trimmed by 8 bases and J by 2 bases, 10 bases remained unmatched. Germline V gives CDR1 MNHNS, CDR2 SASEGT. The CDR3 has 15 amino acids.